This TCR beta chain was sequenced for a study of PD-L1 blockade in urothelial cancer. Study details: Male sex and bladder-origin urothelial cancer were recorded for twenty-five of 29 patients. Patients' prior chemotherapy regimens numbered 0 to 3. Median blood clonality was around 0.08, with around 77,000 unique TCRs.

The CDR3 covers 14 residues. From germline, CDR1 is SGHRS and CDR2 YFSETQ. V gave up 5 bases and J gave up 5 bases, with 16 bases separating them. Assay used: immunoSEQ multiplex PCR; TCRdb lists only in-frame clones, some missing. The sample gives approximately 25,000 clones, 82% of which show up once; under 2% is in the top ten. Time point of the sample: peripheral blood 6 weeks after treatment start. The chain has TRBV5-1 and TRBJ2-5, with TRBD2 as a possible D gene (6 bases). The receptor comes from a man aged 70-80 years with urothelial cancer. This sample comprised PBMCs, obtained around atezolizumab (anti-PD-L1) treatment. CDR3 loop: CASRSVLEGETQYF. CDR3 nucleotide sequence: TGCGCCAGCAGATCAGTCCTGGAGGGGGAGACCCAGTACTTC.